This TCR beta chain was observed in a study of blood T cell repertoires in COVID-19. The CDR3 sequence is 13 residues long. V lost 2 bases and J 10 bases, leaving 12 bases between the germline ends. Germline CDR1 reads MGHDK; CDR2 reads SYGVNS. Data came from immunoSEQ multiplex PCR; TCRdb stores just in-frame clones and leaves some out. The table has about 120,000 clones, around 68% seen once. The rearrangement uses TRBV25-1 and TRBJ1-5; D not resolved. The TCR sequence derives from a woman aged 55-70 years with acute or convalescent COVID-19. The material sequenced was peripheral blood. CDR3 region: CASSEGGRDPQHF. The CDR3 DNA reads TGTGCCAGCAGTGAAGGTGGCCGGGATCCCCAGCATTTT.